Shown below are 11 T cell receptor beta chains from a single sample sequenced in a study of blood T cell repertoires in COVID-19. Generated by immunoSEQ multiplex PCR, the TCRdb table keeps only in-frame clones and is missing some. The table lists about 120,000 clones, around 89% of them singletons, with 3.8% in the top ten. The sample comprised peripheral blood. These receptors all come from a woman aged 55-70 years with COVID-19, enrolled during active disease.

The V and J genes are TRBV9 and TRBJ2-7, with TRBD2 matching over 9 bases. The CDR3 has 14 amino acids. Losses at the gene ends were 2 bases for V and 7 bases for J; bases not matched to a gene: 7. Germline values: CDR1 SGDLS, CDR2 YYNGEE. CDR3 nucleotides: TGTGCCAGCAGCGTTGGCGGGGGGGCCTGGGAGCAGTACTTC. This codes for CASSVGGGAWEQYF.

The chain employs TRBV30 and TRBJ1-3, with unresolved D. From germline, CDR1 is GTSNPN and CDR2 SVGIG (reference sequence). The CDR3 totals 16 residues. Trimming removed 5 bases from V and 4 bases from J, with 21 bases in between. The CDR3 loop reads CAWAPVVGLMGNTIYF. In DNA form, the CDR3 reads TGTGCCTGGGCCCCCGTGGTTGGCTTGATGGGAAACACCATATATTTT.

V usage is TRBV10-3 and J usage is TRBJ1-2; D not resolved. This CDR3 region has 14 residues. V was clipped by 4 bases and J by 0 bases, with 9 bases between them. Germline-derived CDR1 and CDR2 are ENHRY and SYGVKD. The CDR3 spells CAISVGDPNYGYTF. CDR3 in DNA: TGTGCCATCAGTGTTGGAGACCCTAACTATGGCTACACCTTC.

In this sample, this clone turned up once. This CDR3 is also generated by other DNA sequences in the sample. The rearrangement joins TRBV27 to TRBJ2-7; 14 nucleotides match TRBD2. The ends lost 8 bases at V and 4 bases at J; junction bases unmatched: 1. The CDR3 has 13 amino acids. Germline loops: CDR1 MNHEY, CDR2 SMNVEV (reference sequence). The CDR3 nucleotides are TGTGCCAGCCGGACTAGCGGGGGGTACGAGCAGTACTTC. Protein sequence: CASRTSGGYEQYF.

V and J are TRBV3-1 (or the pseudogene TRBV3-2) and TRBJ1-1; D remains ambiguous. Per germline, CDR1 LGHDT and CDR2 YNNKEL (reference sequence). This CDR3 comprises 16 residues. The V end was cut by 0 bases, the J end by 1 base, with 12 bases between. The CDR3 DNA follows: TGTGCCAGCAGCCAAGATGCCGGGATAGGGAACACTGAAGCTTTCTTT. It is translated as CASSQDAGIGNTEAFF.

This clone was seen more than once but under ten times. The same CDR3 is also encoded by other DNA sequences in this sample. V and J are TRBV6-5 and TRBJ1-1, with unresolved D. Germline V CDR1 and CDR2: MNHEY, SVGAGI. V was trimmed by 0 bases and J by 3 bases, leaving 5 bases between them. There are 13 residues in the CDR3. The CDR3 coding sequence is TGTGCCAGCAGTTACTCGGCCGACACTGAAGCTTTCTTT. Translated: CASSYSADTEAFF.

The chain uses TRBV19 and TRBJ1-2, with D possibly TRBD1 on 5 matching bases. CDR1 and CDR2 (germline): LNHDA, SQIVND (reference sequence). The CDR3 covers 15 residues. The V end lost 7 bases, the J end lost 4 bases, and 19 bases lay between the germline ends. CDR3 sequence: CASTLIPQGGYGYTF. DNA of the CDR3: TGTGCCAGTACCCTAATCCCCCAGGGAGGCTATGGCTACACCTTC.

The chain recombines TRBV30 with TRBJ1-3, with D maybe TRBD1 (6 bases). Germline loops: CDR1 GTSNPN, CDR2 SVGIG (reference sequence). Trimming removed 4 bases from V and 4 bases from J, with 11 bases in between. The CDR3 is made up of 13 amino acids. CDR3 nucleotide sequence: TGTGCCTGGAACCCAGGGGCAGGAAACACCATATATTTT. Translated: CAWNPGAGNTIYF.

This clone was counted many times. The chain couples TRBV6-5 to TRBJ2-6; TRBD2 is a possible D gene (6 bases). CDR3 length: 16 amino acids. V was shortened by 3 bases and J by 0 bases, with 9 bases between the two germline ends. Germline CDR1 and CDR2: MNHEY and SVGAGI. CDR3 sequence (DNA): TGTGCCAGCAGTTATTGGGGGGACTCTGGGGCCAACGTCCTGACTTTC. This sequence encodes CASSYWGDSGANVLTF.

Written as DNA, the CDR3 is TGTGCCAGCAGGAGGGGGCAGCGGAACACCGGGGAGCTGTTTTTT. Protein: CASRRGQRNTGELFF. The rearrangement uses TRBV2 and TRBJ2-2; the match to TRBD1 covers 7 bases. Trimming at V came to 6 bases and at J to 1 base, leaving 5 bases not matched to a gene. Germline lookup yields CDR1 SNHLY and CDR2 FYNNEI. This CDR3 spans 15 amino acids. Full variable domain (missing parts from reference TRBV2 and TRBJ2-2): EPEVTQTPSHQVTQMGQEVILRCVPISNHLYFYWYRQILGQKVEFLVSFYNNEISEKSEIFDDQFSVERPDGSNFTLKIRSTKLEDSAMYFCASRRGQRNTGELFFGEGSRLTVL.

The chain employs TRBV27 and TRBJ1-3, with D uncertain. Trimming pared 6 bases from V and 0 bases from J, leaving 15 bases between. This CDR3 comprises 16 residues. Germline V gene sequence: CDR1 MNHEY, CDR2 SMNVEV (reference sequence). CDR3 nucleotides: TGTGCCAGCAGGACCACCACAGCCGGCTCTGGAAACACCATATATTTT. Residues: CASRTTTAGSGNTIYF.